These 8 T cell receptor beta chains were all obtained from the same sample, sequenced in a study of cytomegalovirus exposure and HLA in healthy donors. Primers included in the PCR were 60 Vbeta and 13 Jbeta primers. Measured with immunoSEQ multiplex PCR; TCRdb has only the in-frame clones, and not every one. The data hold around 150,000 clones, with 77% observed a single time. Source material: PBMCs. Receptors were obtained from a male donor in good health and CMV-seropositive.

This chain uses TRBV7-2 with TRBJ2-1; tentative D call: TRBD2 (6 bases). This CDR3 spans 14 amino acids. Germline V gene sequence: CDR1 SGHTA, CDR2 FQGNSA. Trimming took 3 bases from V and 6 from J, leaving 12 bases between them. CDR3 DNA: TGTGCCAGCAGCTTTAATCGGGGGTTCAATGAGCAGTTCTTC. Amino acid sequence: CASSFNRGFNEQFF.

The chain carries TRBV9 and TRBJ1-6; D might be TRBD1 (6 bases). CDR1 and CDR2 from the germline V gene are SGDLS and YYNGEE. Trimming cost V 4 bases and J 8 bases, with 10 bases left between them. This CDR3 comprises 13 residues. The CDR3 region is CASSTRTDSPLHF. CDR3 DNA sequence: TGTGCCAGCAGCACTCGGACAGATTCACCCCTCCACTTT.

The chain links TRBV6-1 to TRBJ2-5; 8 bases map to TRBD2. This CDR3 spans 14 amino acids. The V gene end was trimmed by 4 bases and the J gene end by 5 bases; junction bases not matched to a gene: 6. Germline-derived CDR1 and CDR2 are MNHNS and SASEGT. CDR3 region: CASSGLGGGETQYF. CDR3 in DNA: TGTGCCAGCAGTGGACTAGGCGGGGGGGAGACCCAGTACTTC.

This clone was seen more than once but under ten times. The chain links TRBV9 to TRBJ2-5; weak D call: TRBD2 (7 bases). CDR1 SGDLS and CDR2 YYNGEE come from the germline V gene. The CDR3 has 13 amino acids. Trimming took off 5 bases at V and 3 bases at J, with 11 bases between the two ends. The DNA of the CDR3 is TGTGCCAGCAGTAAGGGGGGGGAAGAGACCCAGTACTTC. This gives the protein CASSKGGEETQYF.

This chain links TRBV5-4 with TRBJ2-5; the match to TRBD2 covers 9 bases. Germline V CDR1 and CDR2: SGHNT, YYREEE (reference sequence). Losses at the gene ends were 4 bases for V and 2 bases for J; bases not matched to a gene: 15. This CDR3 has 18 amino acids. The CDR3 region has the DNA TGTGCCAGCAGCCCTCCGGGGCTAGCGGGGTCGCTACAAGAGACCCAGTACTTC. The encoded protein is CASSPPGLAGSLQETQYF.

This chain joins TRBV5-1 and TRBJ1-1; D uncertain. Looked up from germline, CDR1 is SGHRS and CDR2 is YFSETQ. The CDR3 covers 17 residues. With 3 bases removed from V and 2 bases from J, the gap between germline ends came to 20 bases. CDR3 coding DNA: TGCGCCAGCAGCTGGCGTGAGGGTGTTAACCCTAACACTGAAGCTTTCTTT. As protein: CASSWREGVNPNTEAFF.

This chain joins TRBV4-2 and TRBJ1-5, with 8 bases identical to TRBD1. The CDR3 length is 17 residues. The V gene end was trimmed by 0 bases and the J gene end by 12 bases; junction bases not matched to a gene: 16. Per germline, CDR1 LGHNA and CDR2 YNFKEQ. The CDR3 nucleotides read TGTGCCAGCAGCCAAGACAGGGGGCGGAAAGGTGATGGCGGCCAGCATTTT. It encodes CASSQDRGRKGDGGQHF.

The chain recombines TRBV5-1 with TRBJ1-2, with a possible D match to TRBD1 (6 bases). The CDR3 contains 13 residues. CDR1 and CDR2 (germline): SGHRS, YFSETQ. V lost 4 bases to trimming and J lost 2 bases, with 9 bases between them. The CDR3 DNA follows: TGCGCCAGCAGCGGGACACTCAACTATGGCTACACCTTC. This codes for CASSGTLNYGYTF.